The T cell receptor beta chain described here comes from a study of control samples from healthy donors and cancer patients. TCRdb keeps only in-frame clones here, not all; method: immunoSEQ multiplex PCR. The profile shows approximately 20,000 clones, around 84% of them singletons. This clone was picked up one time. CDR1 SGHRS and CDR2 YFSETQ come from the germline V gene. The V gene end was trimmed by 4 bases and the J gene end by 4 bases; junction bases not matched to a gene: 6. The CDR3 is 15 residues long. Sequences were obtained from PBMCs. This chain links TRBV5-1 with TRBJ1-1; 11 bases are a match to TRBD1. The receptor's source is a woman between 65 and 79 years old with colorectal cancer. The CDR3 DNA reads TGCGCCAGCAGCAACGGACAGGGGGCAGTCACTGAAGCTTTCTTT. Protein: CASSNGQGAVTEAFF. Looking up the rest from reference TRBV5-1 and TRBJ1-1 gives the full variable domain: KAGVTQTPRYLIKTRGQQVTLSCSPISGHRSVSWYQQTPGQGLQFLFEYFSETQRNKGNFPGRFSGRQFSNSRSEMNVSTLELGDSALYLCASSNGQGAVTEAFFGQGTRLTVV.